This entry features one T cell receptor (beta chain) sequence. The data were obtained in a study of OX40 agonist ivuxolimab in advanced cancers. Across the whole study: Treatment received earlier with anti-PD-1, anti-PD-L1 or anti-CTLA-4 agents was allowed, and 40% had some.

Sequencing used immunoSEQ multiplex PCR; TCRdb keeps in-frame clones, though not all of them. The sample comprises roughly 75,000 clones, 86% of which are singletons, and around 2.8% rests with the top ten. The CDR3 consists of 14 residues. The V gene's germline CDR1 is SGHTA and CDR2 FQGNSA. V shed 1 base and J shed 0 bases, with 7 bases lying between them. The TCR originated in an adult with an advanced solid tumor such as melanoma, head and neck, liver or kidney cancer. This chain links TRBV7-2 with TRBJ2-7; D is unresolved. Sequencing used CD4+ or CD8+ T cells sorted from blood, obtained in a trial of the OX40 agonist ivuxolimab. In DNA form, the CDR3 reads TGTGCCAGCAGCTTAGGTCACAGCTCCTACGAGCAGTACTTC. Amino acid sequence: CASSLGHSSYEQYF.